These 2 T cell receptor beta chains originate from one sample sequenced in a study of cytomegalovirus exposure and HLA in healthy donors. Using immunoSEQ multiplex PCR, the repertoire was profiled, and TCRdb retains in-frame clones only, with some absent. The sample consists of some 150,000 clones, approximately 89% of them appearing once. The sequenced sample consisted of PBMCs. These receptors were taken from a young woman in good health and CMV-seropositive.

This clone has just a few counts. V usage is TRBV5-1 and J usage is TRBJ1-2; 7 bases map to TRBD1. The CDR3 contains 15 residues. Germline CDR1 SGHRS, CDR2 YFSETQ. Trimming took 0 bases from V and 5 from J; bases not matched to a gene: 7. CDR3 coding DNA: TGCGCCAGCAGCTTGGGGACAGGTTTCGTTTATGGCTACACCTTC. Protein sequence: CASSLGTGFVYGYTF.

This clone was seen once. The rearrangement uses TRBV7-2 and TRBJ1-1, with D tentatively TRBD1 (5 bases). The germline V and J ends were trimmed by 2 bases and 0 bases, with 16 bases remaining between them. Germline V gene sequence: CDR1 SGHTA, CDR2 FQGNSA. The CDR3 covers 17 residues. CDR3 bases: TGTGCCAGCAGCTTATCTTTAACCAGGGCCGTGAACACTGAAGCTTTCTTT. This codes for CASSLSLTRAVNTEAFF. The variable domain in full, completed from reference TRBV7-2 and TRBJ1-1, reads GAGVSQSPSNKVTEKGKDVELRCDPISGHTALYWYRQSLGQGLEFLIYFQGNSAPDKSGLPSDRFSAERTGGSVSTLTIQRTQQEDSAVYLCASSLSLTRAVNTEAFFGQGTRLTVV.